This T cell receptor beta chain was found in a study of T cell repertoires in cytomegalovirus infection. Background on the study: Both CMV infection and a matching HLA type were indicated by public TCR beta signatures. General study points: The ex vivo response was dominated by HLA-C-restricted CMV-specific TCR beta clonotypes.

TCRdb ran MiXCR on the reads and lists one entry per CDR3 protein. The sample has 200,000 or so distinct CDR3 sequences, roughly 30% seen once. The V segment lost 8 bases and the J segment 0 bases; nucleotides outside the gene matches: 3. The length of the CDR3 is 13 residues. Germline loops: CDR1 SQVTM, CDR2 ANQGSEA. Remarks on this clonotype: The antigen is not known.

This receptor was identified in a human donor in good health (CMV status not recorded). Some clones in this sample may be carry-over from other donors' samples. The rearrangement joins TRBV29-1 to TRBJ2-1, with 8 bases lining up with TRBD1. Input material: PBMCs. CDR3: CSWTGSSYNEQFF. The CDR3, as DNA: TGCAGCTGGACAGGGAGCTCCTACAATGAGCAGTTCTTC.